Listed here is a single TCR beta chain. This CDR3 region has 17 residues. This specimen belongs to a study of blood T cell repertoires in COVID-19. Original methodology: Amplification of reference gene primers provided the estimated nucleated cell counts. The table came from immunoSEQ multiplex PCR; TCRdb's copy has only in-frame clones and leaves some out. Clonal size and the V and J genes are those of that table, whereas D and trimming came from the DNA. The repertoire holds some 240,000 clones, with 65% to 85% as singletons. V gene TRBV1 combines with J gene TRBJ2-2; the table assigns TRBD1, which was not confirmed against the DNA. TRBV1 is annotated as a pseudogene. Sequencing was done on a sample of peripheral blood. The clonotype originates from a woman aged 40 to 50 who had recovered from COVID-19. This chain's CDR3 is CTSSTITGTGNTGELFF. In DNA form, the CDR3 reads TGCACCAGCAGTACCATAACCGGGACAGGGAACACCGGGGAGCTGTTTTTT.